One TCR beta chain is described in this entry. Its antigen is undetermined. Repertoires were generated with immunoSEQ multiplex PCR, while TCRdb's copy carries only in-frame clones and drops some. In the table there are tens of thousands of clones, under 80% of which are singletons. This specimen comes from a study of OX40 agonist ivuxolimab in advanced cancers. Study summary: Ivuxolimab, an agonistic anti-OX40 (CD134) antibody, was given to patients.

The study's findings and limits: The study did not work out the antigen specificity of the expanded peripheral T cells. On average, CD8+ T cells had more expanded clones than CD4+.

Autoimmune disease history or systemic immunosuppression led to patients being barred. Sequenced here: CD4+ or CD8+ T cells sorted from blood, sampled in a trial of the OX40 agonist ivuxolimab. The TCR was taken from an adult with an advanced solid tumor such as melanoma, head and neck, liver or kidney cancer.

CDR3 nucleotides: TGTGCCAGCGGGGGACGGAGGGAAGCTTTCTTT. Translation: CASGGRREAFF. The chain couples TRBV2 to TRBJ1-1; a possible D gene is TRBD1 (5 bases). The V gene lost 8 bases and the J gene lost 8 bases, with 12 bases spanning the gap. This CDR3 is built from 11 residues. Germline V gene lookup returns CDR1 SNHLY and CDR2 FYNNEI.